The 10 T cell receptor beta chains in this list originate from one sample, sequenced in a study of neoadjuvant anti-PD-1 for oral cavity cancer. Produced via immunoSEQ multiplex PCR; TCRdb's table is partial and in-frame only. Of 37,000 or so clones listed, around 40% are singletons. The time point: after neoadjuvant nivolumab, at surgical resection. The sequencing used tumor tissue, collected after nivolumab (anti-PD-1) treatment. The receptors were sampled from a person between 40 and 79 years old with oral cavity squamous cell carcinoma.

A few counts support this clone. The CDR3 DNA reads as TGTGCCTGGAGTTCGGGACAGGGGAACACTGAAGCTTTCTTT. Translated: CAWSSGQGNTEAFF. The chain links TRBV30 to TRBJ1-1; 9 positions agree with TRBD1. V lost 2 bases and J lost 1; bases outside the gene matches: 2. Germline V gives CDR1 GTSNPN, CDR2 SVGIG (reference sequence). The length of the CDR3 is 14 residues.

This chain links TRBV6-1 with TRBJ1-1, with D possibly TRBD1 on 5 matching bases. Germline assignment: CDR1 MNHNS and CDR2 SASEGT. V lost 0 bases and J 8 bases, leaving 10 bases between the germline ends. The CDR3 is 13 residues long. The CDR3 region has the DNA TGTGCCAGCAGTGAAGCTCTGACAGAAGAAGCTTTCTTT. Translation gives CASSEALTEEAFF.

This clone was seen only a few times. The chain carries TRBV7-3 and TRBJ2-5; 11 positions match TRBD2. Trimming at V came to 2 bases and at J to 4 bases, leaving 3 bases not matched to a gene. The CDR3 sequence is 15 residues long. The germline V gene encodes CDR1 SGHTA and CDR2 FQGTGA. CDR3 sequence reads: CASSLSGTSGETQYF. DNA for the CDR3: TGTGCCAGCAGCTTATCCGGGACTAGCGGAGAGACCCAGTACTTC.

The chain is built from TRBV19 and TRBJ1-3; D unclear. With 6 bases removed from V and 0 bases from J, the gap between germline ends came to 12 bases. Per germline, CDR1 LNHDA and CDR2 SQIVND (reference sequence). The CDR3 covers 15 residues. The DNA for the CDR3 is TGTGCCAGTAGCTTCGACCGTAACTCTGGAAACACCATATATTTT. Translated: CASSFDRNSGNTIYF.

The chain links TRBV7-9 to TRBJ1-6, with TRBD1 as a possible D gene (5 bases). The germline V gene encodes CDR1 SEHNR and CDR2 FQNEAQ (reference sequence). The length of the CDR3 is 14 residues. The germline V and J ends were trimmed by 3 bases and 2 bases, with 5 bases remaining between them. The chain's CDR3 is CASSLDTYNSPLHF. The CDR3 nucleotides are TGTGCCAGCAGCTTGGACACCTATAATTCACCCCTCCACTTT.

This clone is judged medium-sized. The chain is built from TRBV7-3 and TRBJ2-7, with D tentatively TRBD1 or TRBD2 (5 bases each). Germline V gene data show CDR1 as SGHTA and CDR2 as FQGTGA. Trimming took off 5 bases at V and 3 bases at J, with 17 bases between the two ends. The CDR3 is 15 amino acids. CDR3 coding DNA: TGTGCCAGCAGCCTTACCCCAGGGAGTGTCTACGAGCAGTACTTC. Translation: CASSLTPGSVYEQYF.

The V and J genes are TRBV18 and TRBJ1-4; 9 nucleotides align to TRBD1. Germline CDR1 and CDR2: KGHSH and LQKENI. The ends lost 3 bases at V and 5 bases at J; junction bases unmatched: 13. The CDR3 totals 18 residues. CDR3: CASSPFGGQGNGNEKLFF. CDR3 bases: TGTGCCAGCTCACCGTTTGGCGGACAGGGGAACGGAAATGAAAAACTGTTTTTT.

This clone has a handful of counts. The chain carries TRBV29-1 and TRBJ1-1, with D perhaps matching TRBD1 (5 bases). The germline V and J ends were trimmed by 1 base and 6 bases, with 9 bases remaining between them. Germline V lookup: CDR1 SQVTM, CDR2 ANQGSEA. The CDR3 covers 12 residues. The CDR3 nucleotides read TGCAGCGTTGAAGGGGTACAGGCTGAAGCTTTCTTT. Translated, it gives CSVEGVQAEAFF.

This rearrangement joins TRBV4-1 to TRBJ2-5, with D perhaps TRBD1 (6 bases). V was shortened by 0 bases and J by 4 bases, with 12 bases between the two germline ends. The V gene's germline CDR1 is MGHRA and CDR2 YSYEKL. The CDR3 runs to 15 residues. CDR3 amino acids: CASSQDRNRAETQYF. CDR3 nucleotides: TGCGCCAGCAGCCAAGACCGTAACAGGGCAGAGACCCAGTACTTC.

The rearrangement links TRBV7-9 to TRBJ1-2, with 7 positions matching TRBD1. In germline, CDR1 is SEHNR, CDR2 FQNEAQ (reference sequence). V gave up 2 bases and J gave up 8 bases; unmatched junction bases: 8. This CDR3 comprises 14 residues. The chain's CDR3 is CASSLRGLLGGYTF. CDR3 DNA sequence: TGTGCCAGCAGCTTAAGGGGGCTTTTGGGAGGCTACACCTTC.